A selection of T cell receptor beta chains follows, all from one sample in a study of T cells after posttransplantation cyclophosphamide. The data were produced by immunoSEQ multiplex PCR, yet TCRdb's version contains in-frame clones alone and is incomplete. The sample has 8,000 to 9,000 clones; roughly 84% are singletons. Specimen: PBMCs, collected after allogeneic stem cell transplant with posttransplant cyclophosphamide. The receptors shown here come from a female patient aged 40-50 years who received an allogeneic stem cell transplant from an unrelated donor, was CMV-positive, and had no GVHD. Some of these T cells may belong to the graft donor. Each CDR3 is given with its conserved first and last residue.

j_gene: TRBJ1-2; v_gene: TRBV10-3; CDR3aa: CAISELQGANGGYTF
j_gene: TRBJ2-3; v_gene: TRBV19; CDR3aa: CASSRGGLTDTQYF
j_gene: TRBJ2-1; v_gene: TRBV11-3; CDR3aa: CASSSRTSGGRSSYNEQFF
j_gene: TRBJ2-5; v_gene: TRBV11-3; CDR3aa: CASSSTSGGVGETQYF
j_gene: TRBJ2-7; v_gene: TRBV14; CDR3aa: CASSPHGGVLAYEQYF
j_gene: TRBJ2-1; v_gene: TRBV7-9; CDR3aa: CASSLRRENEQFF
j_gene: TRBJ2-3; v_gene: TRBV7-8; CDR3aa: CASSLERPGLGSGDTQYF
j_gene: TRBJ2-5; v_gene: TRBV12-5; CDR3aa: CASGLWTPGQYF
j_gene: TRBJ1-2; v_gene: TRBV9; CDR3aa: CASSREDNYGYTF
j_gene: TRBJ1-3; v_gene: TRBV4-1; CDR3aa: CASSQDPSVSGNTIYF
j_gene: TRBJ1-6; v_gene: TRBV4-1; CDR3aa: CASSQGSGEVFSPLHF
j_gene: TRBJ1-4; v_gene: TRBV18; CDR3aa: CASSRGTNEKLFF
j_gene: TRBJ1-5; v_gene: TRBV4-2; CDR3aa: CASSQEGGGSQPQHF
j_gene: TRBJ1-2; v_gene: TRBV10-1; CDR3aa: CASSRPGQGGLGYGYTF
j_gene: TRBJ2-7; v_gene: TRBV2; CDR3aa: CASGPGGPGDSYEQYF
j_gene: TRBJ1-3; v_gene: TRBV7-8; CDR3aa: CASSLGKQSGNTIYF
j_gene: TRBJ1-1; v_gene: TRBV7-2; CDR3aa: CASSLQMDRNTEAFF
j_gene: TRBJ2-7; v_gene: TRBV11-3; CDR3aa: CASSPFGKTYEQYF
j_gene: TRBJ2-2; v_gene: TRBV7-2; CDR3aa: CASSPHQGGTGELFF
j_gene: TRBJ2-1; v_gene: TRBV10-3; CDR3aa: CAISESPWAGGYYNEQFF
j_gene: TRBJ2-1; v_gene: TRBV27; CDR3aa: CASSLFLHSSYNEQFF
j_gene: TRBJ2-3; v_gene: TRBV5-6; CDR3aa: CASSFSSTDTQYF
j_gene: TRBJ2-2; v_gene: TRBV4-3; CDR3aa: CASSQVGPNTGELFF
j_gene: TRBJ2-6; v_gene: TRBV28; CDR3aa: CASSPGTGGAGANVLTF
j_gene: TRBJ1-2; v_gene: TRBV7-9; CDR3aa: CASSLVRGESANYGYTF
j_gene: TRBJ2-1; v_gene: TRBV4-1; CDR3aa: CASSQENRDYNEQFF
j_gene: TRBJ1-1; v_gene: TRBV4-2; CDR3aa: CASSQVRNTEAFF
j_gene: TRBJ2-3; v_gene: TRBV9; CDR3aa: CASSASFATQYF
j_gene: TRBJ1-2; v_gene: TRBV11-1; CDR3aa: CASSSDKSYGYTF
j_gene: TRBJ2-1; v_gene: TRBV4-1; CDR3aa: CASSREGLAAFNEQFF
j_gene: TRBJ2-2; v_gene: TRBV7-3; CDR3aa: CASSSSGGVTGELFF
j_gene: TRBJ2-1; v_gene: TRBV2; CDR3aa: CASTWDRVNNEQFF
j_gene: TRBJ1-1; v_gene: TRBV2; CDR3aa: CASNRQGYTEAFF
j_gene: .; v_gene: TRBV28; CDR3aa: CASSQIGQGGHYEQYF
j_gene: TRBJ2-7; v_gene: TRBV9; CDR3aa: CASSEGRSWAYEQYF
j_gene: TRBJ1-6; v_gene: TRBV7-2; CDR3aa: CASSLGQGFLPLHF
j_gene: TRBJ1-1; v_gene: TRBV2; CDR3aa: CASIMTGWTEAFF
j_gene: TRBJ2-5; v_gene: TRBV6-5; CDR3aa: CASSIGDWETQYF
j_gene: TRBJ1-2; v_gene: TRBV7-8; CDR3aa: CASSLVENYGYTF
j_gene: TRBJ2-7; v_gene: TRBV29-1; CDR3aa: CSVKQGTHEQYF
j_gene: TRBJ2-7; v_gene: TRBV29-1; CDR3aa: CSVTPGTSGREQYF
j_gene: TRBJ1-4; v_gene: TRBV5-1; CDR3aa: CASSLTQEGKLFF
j_gene: TRBJ1-4; v_gene: TRBV7-9; CDR3aa: CASSLQGARVKLFF
j_gene: TRBJ2-3; v_gene: TRBV6-6; CDR3aa: CASSWDKGAGTDTQYF
j_gene: TRBJ2-1; v_gene: TRBV27; CDR3aa: CASSLTSGGLYEQFF
j_gene: TRBJ2-5; v_gene: TRBV7-3; CDR3aa: CASSLTSGGAWETQYF
j_gene: TRBJ1-3; v_gene: TRBV28; CDR3aa: CASSLDRAGGGNTIYF
j_gene: TRBJ1-6; v_gene: TRBV9; CDR3aa: CASSPRTDDNSPLHF
j_gene: TRBJ1-6; v_gene: TRBV11-2; CDR3aa: CASSFLVAPLHF
j_gene: TRBJ2-7; v_gene: TRBV19; CDR3aa: CASRKWTGKSYEQYF
j_gene: TRBJ1-2; v_gene: TRBV20-1; CDR3aa: CGGEGSYGYTF
j_gene: TRBJ1-6; v_gene: TRBV10-3; CDR3aa: CAITRDRDNSPLHF
j_gene: TRBJ2-5; v_gene: TRBV7-8; CDR3aa: CASSFKETQYF
j_gene: TRBJ2-2; v_gene: TRBV7-2; CDR3aa: CASSLASYTGELFF